This T cell receptor beta chain is from a study of blood T cell repertoires in COVID-19. As handled by the study authors: Amplification from reference gene primers served as the basis for estimated nucleated cell counts. TCRdb keeps only in-frame clones here, not all; method: immunoSEQ multiplex PCR. Clone size and the V and J calls come from that table; the DNA yielded D and trimming. The table has 95,000 to 110,000 clones, roughly 90% seen once. Specimen: peripheral blood. The clonotype comes from a woman aged 55-75 years with acute or convalescent COVID-19.

In nucleotides, the CDR3 is TGTGCCAGCACTATCGGGAGAGGAGGCCAAGAGACCCAGTACTTC. Its translation is CASTIGRGGQETQYF. J is TRBJ2-5 and V is TRBV6-5; D possibly corresponds to TRBD2 (6 bases). This CDR3 contains 15 residues. With 7 bases removed from V and 1 base from J, the gap between germline ends came to 16 bases. Germline V CDR1 and CDR2: MNHEY, SVGAGI.